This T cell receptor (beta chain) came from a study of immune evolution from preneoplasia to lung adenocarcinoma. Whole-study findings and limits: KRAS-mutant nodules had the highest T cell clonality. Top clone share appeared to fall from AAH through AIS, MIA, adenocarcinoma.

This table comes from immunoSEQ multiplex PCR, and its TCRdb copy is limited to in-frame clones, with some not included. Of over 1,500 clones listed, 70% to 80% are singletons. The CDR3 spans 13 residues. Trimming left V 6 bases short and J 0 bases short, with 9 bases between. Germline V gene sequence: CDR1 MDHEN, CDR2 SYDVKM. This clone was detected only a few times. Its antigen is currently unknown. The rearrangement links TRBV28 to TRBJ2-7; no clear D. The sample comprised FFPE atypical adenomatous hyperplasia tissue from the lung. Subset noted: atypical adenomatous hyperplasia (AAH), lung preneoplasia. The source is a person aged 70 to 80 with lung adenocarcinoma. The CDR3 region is CASRQHNSYEQYF. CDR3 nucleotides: TGTGCCAGCAGGCAACATAACTCCTACGAGCAGTACTTC.